Shown below are 14 T cell receptor beta chains from a single sample sequenced in a study of naive and memory T cell subsets (dated by TCRdb to the late 2010s). Study-level results and caveats: Naive repertoires, especially CD8, contained a few larger clonotypes, possibly memory cells re-expressing CD45RA.

No antigen is known for these receptors. The library came from UMI-ligation and nested PCR. Sequencing was performed on an Illumina MiSeq. An equimolar mix of two oligonucleotides covering both TRBC1 and TRBC2 was used as the beta constant-region primer. The ligated cDNA went through four rounds of PCR with nested alpha and beta constant-region primers together with the SP2 primer. Using fastp at Q25 and MiXCR, TCRdb reprocessed the public reads and kept productive beta chains. Entries are consolidated by CDR3 protein sequence, retaining the most common genes and DNA. Recorded for this sample are about 90,000 distinct CDR3 sequences; about 10% of them occurred a single time. The ten largest account for around 0.13% of the sample. Sequenced material: naive CD4+ T cells from blood. The cell subset or site tag for this specimen amounts to: naive T cells, CD45RA high CD27+. The receptors were sampled from a human donor in good health.

This clonotype was seen many times. V gene TRBV7-2 combines with J gene TRBJ2-5, with D perhaps TRBD2 (5 bases). V was clipped by 5 bases and J by 7 bases, with 14 bases between them. The CDR3 is 13 residues long. Per the germline V gene, CDR1 is SGHTA and CDR2 is FQGNSA. The CDR3 spells CASSNLDGGTQYF. The CDR3, as DNA: TGTGCCAGCAGCAACCTGGACGGAGGGACCCAGTACTTC.

This clonotype was seen repeatedly, ten times or more. The chain joins TRBV20-1 to TRBJ2-7; tentatively, D is TRBD2 (6 bases). Germline values: CDR1 DFQATT, CDR2 SNEGSKA (reference sequence). V lost 0 bases to trimming and J lost 4 bases, with 19 bases between them. The CDR3 extends over 16 amino acids. CDR3 in DNA: TGCAGTGCTAGAGACAGACGCCGGTCACTAGCTTACGAGCAGTACTTC. Encoded protein: CSARDRRRSLAYEQYF.

The chain recombines TRBV18 with TRBJ2-7, with D unclear. Germline V gene sequence: CDR1 KGHSH, CDR2 LQKENI. V was pared by 2 bases and J by 0 bases, with 5 bases between. The CDR3 is made up of 13 amino acids. The CDR3 region is CASSPGFSYEQYF. The CDR3 DNA reads TGTGCCAGCTCACCAGGGTTCTCCTACGAGCAGTACTTC.

This clonotype turned up a few times. The chain joins TRBV30 to TRBJ2-2; tentatively, D is TRBD2 (5 bases). CDR3 size: 14 residues. Germline CDR1 and CDR2: GTSNPN and SVGIG (reference sequence). Between the trimmed V and J ends, which lost 2 bases and 7 bases, there was a span of 14 bases. CDR3 nucleotide sequence: TGTGCCTGGAGTCCGACGGAGGTGAACGGGGAGCTGTTTTTT. Amino acid sequence: CAWSPTEVNGELFF.

This clonotype has only a few counts. The rearrangement links TRBV5-4 to TRBJ2-1, with D perhaps given as TRBD1 or TRBD2 (6 bases each). In germline, CDR1 is SGHNT, CDR2 YYREEE (reference sequence). The V end lost 2 bases, the J end lost 0 bases, and 9 bases lay between the germline ends. The CDR3 spans 15 residues. Here the CDR3 reads CASSFGGPSYNEQFF. Here the CDR3 DNA reads TGTGCCAGCAGCTTCGGGGGCCCCTCCTACAATGAGCAGTTCTTC.

The rearrangement joins TRBV29-1 to TRBJ2-7, with 7 bases fitting TRBD1. Germline V lookup: CDR1 SQVTM, CDR2 ANQGSEA. This CDR3 comprises 13 residues. Trimming at V came to 1 base and at J to 5 bases, leaving 5 bases not matched to a gene. The CDR3 coding sequence is TGCAGCGTTGAAGGACAGGGTGGCGACGAGCAGTACTTC. This encodes CSVEGQGGDEQYF.

The sample holds a few counts of this clonotype. This chain links TRBV7-9 with TRBJ2-1, with 10 bases identical to TRBD2. With 4 bases clipped from V and 7 bases from J, the junction kept 7 bases outside the gene matches. Germline CDR1 reads SEHNR; CDR2 reads FQNEAQ (reference sequence). The CDR3 has 15 amino acids. This CDR3 is CASSSEREGLNEQFF. CDR3 sequence (DNA): TGTGCCAGCAGCTCCGAGCGGGAGGGCCTAAATGAGCAGTTCTTC.

The rearrangement joins TRBV29-1 to TRBJ2-1, with 9 bases lining up with TRBD1. The CDR3 is 11 residues long. V lost 6 bases, J lost 13 bases, and 7 bases stayed unmatched. Germline V gene data show CDR1 as SQVTM and CDR2 as ANQGSEA. This chain's CDR3 is CSVKAGQGQFF. The CDR3 DNA sequence: TGCAGCGTGAAAGCGGGACAGGGCCAGTTCTTC.

This chain connects TRBV11-2 to TRBJ2-1; D ambiguous. This CDR3 region has 12 residues. The V end was cut by 2 bases, the J end by 7 bases, with 6 bases between. Germline values: CDR1 SGHAT, CDR2 FQNNGV. The CDR3 DNA reads as TGTGCCAGCAGCTTAATGGGAAATGAGCAGTTCTTC. Its translation: CASSLMGNEQFF.

This clonotype occurred a few times. J is TRBJ1-6 and V is TRBV5-4; TRBD1 might be the D (5 bases). This CDR3 spans 15 amino acids. V was shortened by 3 bases and J by 11 bases, with 18 bases between the two germline ends. Germline V gives CDR1 SGHNT, CDR2 YYREEE (reference sequence). The CDR3 DNA sequence: TGTGCCAGCAGCTCCTCCGGGTCTCGGGGGGCACCCCTCCACTTT. Encoded protein: CASSSSGSRGAPLHF.

The table lists this clonotype with many counts. The chain has TRBV5-4 and TRBJ2-3, with a tentative D call TRBD2 (6 bases). The germline V gene has CDR1 SGHNT and CDR2 YYREEE (reference sequence). This CDR3 is 14 amino acids long. Trimming removed 0 bases at V and 4 bases at J, with 9 bases between. Here the CDR3 reads CASSLVSGADTQYF. The CDR3 coding sequence is TGTGCCAGCAGCTTGGTGTCGGGGGCAGATACGCAGTATTTT.

V is TRBV15 and J is TRBJ1-1; possibly TRBD1 for D (5 bases). CDR1 LNHNV and CDR2 YYDKDF come from the germline V gene (reference sequence). The CDR3 is 13 residues long. V was cut by 8 bases and J by 2 bases, with 12 bases left in between. The CDR3 bases are TGTGCCACCGAGGGGCGGATAAACACTGAAGCTTTCTTT. Its protein product is CATEGRINTEAFF. Based on the CDR3 plus reference TRBV15 and TRBJ1-1, the full variable domain is DAMVIQNPRYQVTQFGKPVTLSCSQTLNHNVMYWYQQKSSQAPKLLFHYYDKDFNNEADTPDNFQSRRPNTSFCFLDIRSPGLGDTAMYLCATEGRINTEAFFGQGTRLTVV.

The rearrangement uses TRBV4-3 and TRBJ2-2; 9 positions agree with TRBD1. Germline V gives CDR1 LGHNA, CDR2 YSLEER. J gave up 4 bases and V 4 bases, and 4 bases lay outside the gene matches. The length of the CDR3 is 15 residues. DNA for the CDR3: TGCGCCAGCAGCCGGGGACAGGGAAGCACCGGGGAGCTGTTTTTT. It is translated as CASSRGQGSTGELFF.

This clonotype was seen many times. The CDR3 DNA follows: TGTGCCAGCAGTTACGAGATCGGGAGGACCTACGAGCAGTACTTC. It is translated as CASSYEIGRTYEQYF. The V call is TRBV6-2 or TRBV6-3, the J call TRBJ2-7, with 7 bases that match TRBD2. Germline lookup yields CDR1 MNHEY and CDR2 SVGEGT. Trimming at V came to 2 bases and at J to 2 bases, leaving 6 bases not matched to a gene. The CDR3 length is 15 residues.